This T cell receptor (beta chain) was found in a study of shared clonotypes between healthy human individuals. Sequencing used immunoSEQ multiplex PCR; TCRdb keeps in-frame clones, though not all of them. The sample holds roughly 2.2 million clones, 90% to 95% seen once. General study findings and limits: Naive subsets tended to show greater estimated richness than memory subsets.

Turning to this clone: The antigen is unknown.

V was clipped by 5 bases and J by 5 bases; unmatched bases: 9. Germline lookup yields CDR1 SGHTA and CDR2 FQGNSA. The CDR3 sequence is 15 residues long. V usage is TRBV7-2 and J usage is TRBJ2-1; 7 positions agree with TRBD1. The clonotype was recovered from a man aged 18 to 29 in good health. Some clones in this sample may be carry-over from other donors' samples. Sequencing was performed on naive CD4+ T cells from PBMCs. Subset given: CD45RA+ positively selected. CDR3 amino acids: CASSLGRTGDNEQFF. As DNA, the CDR3 is TGTGCCAGCAGCCTAGGGCGGACAGGAGACAATGAGCAGTTCTTC.